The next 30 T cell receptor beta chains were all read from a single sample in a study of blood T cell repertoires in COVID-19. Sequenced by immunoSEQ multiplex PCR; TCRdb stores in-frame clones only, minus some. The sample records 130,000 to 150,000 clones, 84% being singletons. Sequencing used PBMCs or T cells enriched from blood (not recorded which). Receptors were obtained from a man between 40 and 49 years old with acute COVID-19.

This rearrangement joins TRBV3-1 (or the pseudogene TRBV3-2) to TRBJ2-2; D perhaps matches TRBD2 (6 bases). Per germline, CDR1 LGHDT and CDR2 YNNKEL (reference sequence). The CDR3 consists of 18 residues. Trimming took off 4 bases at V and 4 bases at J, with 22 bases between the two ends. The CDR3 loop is CASSRGTSIGRVTGELFF. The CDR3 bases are TGTGCCAGCAGCCGAGGGACTTCGATCGGCCGTGTCACCGGGGAGCTGTTTTTT.

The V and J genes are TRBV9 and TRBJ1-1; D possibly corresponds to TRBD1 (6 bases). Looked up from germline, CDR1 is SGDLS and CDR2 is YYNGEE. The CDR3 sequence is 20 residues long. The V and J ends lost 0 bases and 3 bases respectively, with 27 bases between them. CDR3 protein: CASSVEPHWGGAGEDTEAFF. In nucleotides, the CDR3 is TGTGCCAGCAGCGTAGAACCCCATTGGGGGGGCGCTGGTGAGGACACTGAAGCTTTCTTT.

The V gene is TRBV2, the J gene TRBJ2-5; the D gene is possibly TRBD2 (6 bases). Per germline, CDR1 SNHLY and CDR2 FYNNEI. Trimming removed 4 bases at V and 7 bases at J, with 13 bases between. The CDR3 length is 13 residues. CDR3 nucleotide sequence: TGTGCCAGCAGTGCGAGCAGCGGGTGGACCCAGTACTTC. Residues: CASSASSGWTQYF.

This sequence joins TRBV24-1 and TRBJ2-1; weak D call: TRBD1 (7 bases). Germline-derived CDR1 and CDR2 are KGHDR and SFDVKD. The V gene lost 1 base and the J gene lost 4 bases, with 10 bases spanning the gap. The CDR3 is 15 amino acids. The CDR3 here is CATSDLAGGYNEQFF. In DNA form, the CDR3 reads TGTGCCACCAGTGATTTAGCAGGGGGGTACAATGAGCAGTTCTTC.

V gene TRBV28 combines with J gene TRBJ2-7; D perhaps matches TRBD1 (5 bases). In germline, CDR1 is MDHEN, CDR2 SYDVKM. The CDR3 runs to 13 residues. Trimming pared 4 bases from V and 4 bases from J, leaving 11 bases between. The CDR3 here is CASSSPNRYEQYF. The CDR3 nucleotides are TGTGCCAGCAGTTCCCCGAACAGGTACGAGCAGTACTTC.

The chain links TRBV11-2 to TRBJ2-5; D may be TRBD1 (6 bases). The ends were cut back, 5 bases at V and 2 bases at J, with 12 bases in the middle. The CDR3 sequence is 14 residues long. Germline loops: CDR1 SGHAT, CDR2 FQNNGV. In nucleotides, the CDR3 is TGTGCCAGCAGCCACAGGGTAGGGCAAGAGACCCAGTACTTC. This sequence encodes CASSHRVGQETQYF.

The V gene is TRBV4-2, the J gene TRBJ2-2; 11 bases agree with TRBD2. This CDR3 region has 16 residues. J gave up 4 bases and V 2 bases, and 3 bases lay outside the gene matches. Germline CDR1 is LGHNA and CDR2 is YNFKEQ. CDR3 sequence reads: CASSQMTSGTTGELFF. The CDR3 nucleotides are TGTGCCAGCAGCCAAATGACTAGCGGGACCACCGGGGAGCTGTTTTTT.

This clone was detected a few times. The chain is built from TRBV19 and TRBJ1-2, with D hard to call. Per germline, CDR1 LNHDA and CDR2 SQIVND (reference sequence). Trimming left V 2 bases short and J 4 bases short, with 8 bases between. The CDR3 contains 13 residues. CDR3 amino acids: CASSITRGYGYTF. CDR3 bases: TGTGCCAGTAGTATAACTCGGGGCTATGGCTACACCTTC.

The CDR3 here is CASSPGIPTNQPQHF. The DNA for the CDR3 is TGTGCCAGCAGCCCCGGGATACCGACCAATCAGCCCCAGCATTTT. The chain is built from TRBV7-2 and TRBJ1-5; no firm D call. Germline V gene sequence: CDR1 SGHTA, CDR2 FQGNSA. The CDR3 totals 15 residues. Trimming left V 5 bases short and J 3 bases short, with 14 bases between.

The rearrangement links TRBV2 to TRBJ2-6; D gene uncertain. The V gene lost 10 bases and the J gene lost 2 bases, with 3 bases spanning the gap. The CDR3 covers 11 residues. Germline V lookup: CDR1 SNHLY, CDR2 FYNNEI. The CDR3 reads CATTGANVLTF. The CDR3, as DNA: TGTGCCACCACTGGGGCCAACGTCCTGACTTTC. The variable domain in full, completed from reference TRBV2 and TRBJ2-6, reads EPEVTQTPSHQVTQMGQEVILRCVPISNHLYFYWYRQILGQKVEFLVSFYNNEISEKSEIFDDQFSVERPDGSNFTLKIRSTKLEDSAMYFCATTGANVLTFGAGSRLTVL.

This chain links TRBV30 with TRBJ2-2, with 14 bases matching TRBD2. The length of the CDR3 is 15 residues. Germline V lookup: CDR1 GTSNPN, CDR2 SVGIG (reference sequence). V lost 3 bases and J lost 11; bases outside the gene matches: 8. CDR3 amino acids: CAWSPGLAGGLELFF. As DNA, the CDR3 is TGTGCCTGGAGCCCAGGACTAGCGGGAGGCCTCGAGCTGTTTTTT.

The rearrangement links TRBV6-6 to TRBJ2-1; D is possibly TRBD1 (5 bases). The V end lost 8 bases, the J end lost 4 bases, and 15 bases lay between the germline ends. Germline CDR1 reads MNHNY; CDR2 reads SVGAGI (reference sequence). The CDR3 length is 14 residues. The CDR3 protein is CASLRQGRYNEQFF. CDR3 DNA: TGTGCCAGCTTACGGCAGGGCAGATACAATGAGCAGTTCTTC.

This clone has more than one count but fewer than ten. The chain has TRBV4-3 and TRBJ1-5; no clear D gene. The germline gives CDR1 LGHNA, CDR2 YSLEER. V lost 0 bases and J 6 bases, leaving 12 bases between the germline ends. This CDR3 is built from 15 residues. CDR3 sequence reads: CASSQDNSGSQPQHF. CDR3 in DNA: TGCGCCAGCAGCCAAGATAACAGCGGGAGTCAGCCCCAGCATTTT.

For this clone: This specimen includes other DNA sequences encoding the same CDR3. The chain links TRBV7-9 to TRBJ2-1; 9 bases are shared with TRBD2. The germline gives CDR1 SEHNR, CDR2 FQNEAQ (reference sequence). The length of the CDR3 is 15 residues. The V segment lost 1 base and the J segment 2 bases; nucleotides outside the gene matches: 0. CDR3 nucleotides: TGTGCCAGCAGCTTAGGACTAGCGGCCTACAATGAGCAGTTCTTC. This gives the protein CASSLGLAAYNEQFF.

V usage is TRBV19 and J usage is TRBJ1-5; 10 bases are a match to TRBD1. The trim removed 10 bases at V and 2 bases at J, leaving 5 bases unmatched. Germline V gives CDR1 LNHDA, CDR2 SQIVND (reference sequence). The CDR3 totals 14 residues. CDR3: CAISGTGGNQPQHF. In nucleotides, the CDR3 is TGTGCCATCTCGGGGACAGGGGGCAATCAGCCCCAGCATTTT.

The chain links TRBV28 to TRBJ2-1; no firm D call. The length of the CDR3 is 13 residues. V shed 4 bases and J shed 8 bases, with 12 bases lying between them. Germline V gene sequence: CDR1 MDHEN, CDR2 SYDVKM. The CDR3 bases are TGTGCCAGCAGTTCCTCGGGTTTCTATGAGCAGTTCTTC. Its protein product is CASSSSGFYEQFF.

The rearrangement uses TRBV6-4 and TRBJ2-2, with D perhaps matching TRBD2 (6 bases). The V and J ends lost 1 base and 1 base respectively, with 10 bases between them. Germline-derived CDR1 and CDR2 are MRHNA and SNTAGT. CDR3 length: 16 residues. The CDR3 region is CASSDYDGGNTGELFF. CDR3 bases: TGTGCCAGCAGTGACTACGACGGGGGGAACACCGGGGAGCTGTTTTTT.

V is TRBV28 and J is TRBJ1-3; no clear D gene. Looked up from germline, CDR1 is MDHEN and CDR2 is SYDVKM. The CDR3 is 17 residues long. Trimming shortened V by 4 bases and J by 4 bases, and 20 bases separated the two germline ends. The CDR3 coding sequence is TGTGCCAGCAGTTCGCTTTTCCCGGAAAGGAGGGGAAACACCATATATTTT. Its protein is CASSSLFPERRGNTIYF.

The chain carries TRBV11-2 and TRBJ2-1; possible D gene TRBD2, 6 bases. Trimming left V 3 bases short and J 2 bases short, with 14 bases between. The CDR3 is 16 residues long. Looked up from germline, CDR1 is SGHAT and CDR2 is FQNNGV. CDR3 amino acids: CASSFARDLTYNEQFF. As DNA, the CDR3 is TGTGCCAGCAGCTTCGCGCGGGACCTCACCTACAATGAGCAGTTCTTC.

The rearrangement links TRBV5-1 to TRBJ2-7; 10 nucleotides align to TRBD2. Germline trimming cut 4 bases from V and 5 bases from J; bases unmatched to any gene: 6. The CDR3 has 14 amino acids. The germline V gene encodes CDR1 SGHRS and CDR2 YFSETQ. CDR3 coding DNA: TGCGCCAGCAGCCTATCTAGCGGGAGCCACGAGCAGTACTTC. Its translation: CASSLSSGSHEQYF. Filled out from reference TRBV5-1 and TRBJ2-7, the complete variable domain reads KAGVTQTPRYLIKTRGQQVTLSCSPISGHRSVSWYQQTPGQGLQFLFEYFSETQRNKGNFPGRFSGRQFSNSRSEMNVSTLELGDSALYLCASSLSSGSHEQYFGPGTRLTVT.

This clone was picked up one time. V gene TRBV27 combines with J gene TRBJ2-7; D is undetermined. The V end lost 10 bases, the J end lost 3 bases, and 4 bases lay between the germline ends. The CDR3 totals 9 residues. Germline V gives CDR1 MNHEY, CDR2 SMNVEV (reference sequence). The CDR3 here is CANIYEQYF. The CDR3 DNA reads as TGTGCCAACATCTACGAGCAGTACTTC.

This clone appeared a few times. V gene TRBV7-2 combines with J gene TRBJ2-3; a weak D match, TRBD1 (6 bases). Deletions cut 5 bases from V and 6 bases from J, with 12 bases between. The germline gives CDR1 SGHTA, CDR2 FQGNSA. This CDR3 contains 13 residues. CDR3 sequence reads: CASSQGQWDTQYF. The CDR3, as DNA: TGTGCCAGCAGCCAGGGACAATGGGATACGCAGTATTTT. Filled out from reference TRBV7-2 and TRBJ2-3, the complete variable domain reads GAGVSQSPSNKVTEKGKDVELRCDPISGHTALYWYRQSLGQGLEFLIYFQGNSAPDKSGLPSDRFSAERTGGSVSTLTIQRTQQEDSAVYLCASSQGQWDTQYFGPGTRLTVL.

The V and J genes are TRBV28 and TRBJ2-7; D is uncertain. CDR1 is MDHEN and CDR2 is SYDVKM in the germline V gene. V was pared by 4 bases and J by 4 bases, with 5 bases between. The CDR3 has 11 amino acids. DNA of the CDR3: TGTGCCAGCAGTTCCCAATACGAGCAGTACTTC. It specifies CASSSQYEQYF.

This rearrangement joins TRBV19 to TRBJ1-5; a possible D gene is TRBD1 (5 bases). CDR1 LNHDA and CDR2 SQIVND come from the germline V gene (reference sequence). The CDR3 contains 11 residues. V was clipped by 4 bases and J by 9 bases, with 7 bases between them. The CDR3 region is CASSRGGPQHF. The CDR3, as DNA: TGTGCCAGTAGTAGGGGGGGGCCCCAGCATTTT.

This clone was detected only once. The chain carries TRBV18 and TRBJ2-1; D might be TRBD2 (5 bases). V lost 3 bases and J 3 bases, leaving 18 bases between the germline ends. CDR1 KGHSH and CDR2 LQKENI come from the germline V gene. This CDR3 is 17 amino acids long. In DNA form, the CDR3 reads TGTGCCAGCTCACCCCGCCGGGATTTCGGACGCTACAATGAGCAGTTCTTC. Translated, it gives CASSPRRDFGRYNEQFF.

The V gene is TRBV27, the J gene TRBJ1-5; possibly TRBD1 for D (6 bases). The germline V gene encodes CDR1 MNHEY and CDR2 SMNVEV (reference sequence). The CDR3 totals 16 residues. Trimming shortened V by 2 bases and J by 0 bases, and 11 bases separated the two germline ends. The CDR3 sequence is CASSLNRVGSNQPQHF. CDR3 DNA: TGTGCCAGCAGTTTAAACAGGGTCGGTAGCAATCAGCCCCAGCATTTT.

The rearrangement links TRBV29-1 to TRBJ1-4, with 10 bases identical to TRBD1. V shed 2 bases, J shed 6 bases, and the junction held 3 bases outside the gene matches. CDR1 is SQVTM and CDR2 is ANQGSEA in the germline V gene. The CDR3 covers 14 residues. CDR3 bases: TGCAGCGTTGAATGGGGGACAGGGGATGAAAAACTGTTTTTT. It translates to CSVEWGTGDEKLFF.

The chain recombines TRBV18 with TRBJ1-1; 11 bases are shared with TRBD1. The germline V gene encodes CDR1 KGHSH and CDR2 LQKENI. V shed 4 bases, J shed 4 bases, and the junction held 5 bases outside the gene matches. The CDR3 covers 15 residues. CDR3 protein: CASSLDRGRGTEAFF. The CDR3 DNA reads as TGTGCCAGCTCACTGGACAGGGGGCGAGGCACTGAAGCTTTCTTT. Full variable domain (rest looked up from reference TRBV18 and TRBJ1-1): NAGVMQNPRHLVRRRGQEARLRCSPMKGHSHVYWYRQLPEEGLKFMVYLQKENIIDESGMPKERFSAEFPKEGPSILRIQQVVRGDSAAYFCASSLDRGRGTEAFFGQGTRLTVV.

This CDR3 reads CASQSGRSSYNEQFF. The CDR3 DNA sequence: TGTGCCAGCCAGTCAGGCCGAAGCTCCTACAATGAGCAGTTCTTC. This rearrangement joins TRBV27 to TRBJ2-1; D is unclear. CDR1 and CDR2 from the germline V gene are MNHEY and SMNVEV (reference sequence). CDR3 size: 15 residues. Trimming stripped 8 bases from V and 0 bases from J, with 14 bases between.

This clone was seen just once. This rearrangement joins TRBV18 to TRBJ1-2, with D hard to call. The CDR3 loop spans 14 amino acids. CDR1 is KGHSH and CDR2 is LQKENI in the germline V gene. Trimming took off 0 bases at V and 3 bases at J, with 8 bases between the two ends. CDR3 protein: CASSPPQVDYGYTF. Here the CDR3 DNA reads TGTGCCAGCTCACCACCGCAGGTGGACTATGGCTACACCTTC. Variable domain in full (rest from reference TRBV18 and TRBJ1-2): NAGVMQNPRHLVRRRGQEARLRCSPMKGHSHVYWYRQLPEEGLKFMVYLQKENIIDESGMPKERFSAEFPKEGPSILRIQQVVRGDSAAYFCASSPPQVDYGYTFGSGTRLTVV.